Listed here are 14 T cell receptor beta chains from one sample, sequenced in a study of blood T cell repertoires in COVID-19. Profiling relied on immunoSEQ multiplex PCR, and the TCRdb table lists in-frame clones only, not all of them. The sample holds hundreds of thousands of clones, about 88% seen once. Sequenced material: PBMCs or T cells enriched from blood (not recorded which). Receptor source: a woman aged 18-35 years who had been exposed to COVID-19.

V and J are TRBV18 and TRBJ2-3, with 9 bases aligning to TRBD1. After removal of 0 bases from V and 3 bases from J, the junction contained 4 bases not matched to a gene. CDR1 is KGHSH and CDR2 is LQKENI in the germline V gene. The CDR3 is 16 amino acids. DNA of the CDR3: TGTGCCAGCTCACCACCGAGACAGGGGGGAACAGATACGCAGTATTTT. As protein: CASSPPRQGGTDTQYF.

V gene TRBV23-1 combines with J gene TRBJ1-5; unclear D gene. TRBV23-1 carries the ORF label, with uncertain function. CDR3 length: 20 residues. V lost 4 bases, J lost 0 bases, and 25 bases lay in between. This chain's CDR3 is CASSPSRGKDSPYSNQPQHF. Written as DNA, the CDR3 is TGCGCCAGCAGTCCGAGCCGGGGAAAGGATTCCCCTTATAGCAATCAGCCCCAGCATTTT.

V and J are TRBV18 and TRBJ1-2; 8 bases map to TRBD1. V was clipped by 8 bases and J by 4 bases; unmatched bases: 12. Germline CDR1 KGHSH, CDR2 LQKENI. CDR3 length: 15 residues. In nucleotides, the CDR3 is TGTGCCAGCGCCGGACAGGGAGAGACTGGCTATGGCTACACCTTC. It specifies CASAGQGETGYGYTF.

This chain uses TRBV5-6 with TRBJ1-2; D gene uncertain. The germline V gene encodes CDR1 SGHDT and CDR2 YYEEEE. V lost 5 bases and J 3 bases, leaving 14 bases between the germline ends. The CDR3 length is 14 residues. The CDR3 region is CASRYSRADYGYTF. In DNA form, the CDR3 reads TGTGCCAGCAGATACAGCCGAGCCGACTATGGCTACACCTTC. The entire variable domain, with the rest obtained from reference TRBV5-6 and TRBJ1-2, is as follows: DAGVTQSPTHLIKTRGQQVTLRCSPKSGHDTVSWYQQALGQGPQFIFQYYEEEERQRGNFPDRFSGHQFPNYSSELNVNALLLGDSALYLCASRYSRADYGYTFGSGTRLTVV.

The V call is TRBV10-3, the J call TRBJ1-5, with 8 bases matching TRBD1. There are 15 residues in the CDR3. Germline trimming cut 3 bases from V and 5 bases from J; bases unmatched to any gene: 6. The germline CDR1 and CDR2 sequences are ENHRY and SYGVKD. CDR3 in amino acids: CAISDRGREDQPQHF. The CDR3 bases are TGTGCCATCAGTGACAGGGGGCGCGAGGATCAGCCCCAGCATTTT.

The rearrangement uses TRBV28 and TRBJ2-2, with TRBD2 matching 11 bases. Per the germline V gene, CDR1 is MDHEN and CDR2 is SYDVKM. Losses at the gene ends were 1 base for V and 5 bases for J; bases not matched to a gene: 3. The CDR3 contains 16 residues. The CDR3 reads CASSLYASGGTGELFF. As DNA, the CDR3 is TGTGCCAGCAGTTTATATGCTAGCGGGGGGACCGGGGAGCTGTTTTTT.

The V call is TRBV7-2, the J call TRBJ2-1, with D possibly matching TRBD2 (5 bases). V lost 1 base and J lost 6, with 10 bases in between. CDR3 length: 14 amino acids. The germline V gene has CDR1 SGHTA and CDR2 FQGNSA. CDR3 protein: CASSLGLAPNEQFF. CDR3 sequence (DNA): TGTGCCAGCAGCTTAGGTCTAGCTCCCAATGAGCAGTTCTTC.

The genes are TRBV20-1 and TRBJ2-3; D is perhaps TRBD2 (6 bases). V was trimmed by 4 bases and J by 7 bases, leaving 24 bases between them. This CDR3 spans 16 amino acids. Germline CDR1 DFQATT, CDR2 SNEGSKA (reference sequence). The CDR3, as DNA: TGCAGTGCTAATGACGCCGGGACTTCACGACACAATACGCAGTATTTT. Translating it yields CSANDAGTSRHNTQYF.

The V gene is TRBV6-5, the J gene TRBJ1-5; TRBD1 might be the D (6 bases). Germline CDR1 MNHEY, CDR2 SVGAGI. This CDR3 region has 13 residues. V lost 7 bases and J lost 8, with 15 bases in between. The CDR3 DNA follows: TGTGCCAGCACCCTCGGGACAACGGAGCCCCAGCATTTT. Amino acid sequence: CASTLGTTEPQHF.

This chain connects TRBV15 to TRBJ2-5; TRBD1 aligns across 7 bases. The CDR3 runs 16 residues. Germline CDR1 is LNHNV and CDR2 is YYDKDF (reference sequence). J lost 2 bases, V lost 3 bases, and 9 bases had no gene match. The CDR3 nucleotides are TGTGCCACCAGCAGTTTGGGGACAGATAAGCAAGAGACCCAGTACTTC. It codes for CATSSLGTDKQETQYF.

V gene TRBV10-3 combines with J gene TRBJ2-7; TRBD1 is a possible D gene (6 bases). The CDR3 consists of 13 residues. V shed 6 bases and J shed 0 bases, with 9 bases lying between them. Per the germline V gene, CDR1 is ENHRY and CDR2 is SYGVKD. CDR3 loop: CAISDRNSYEQYF. For the CDR3, the DNA is TGTGCCATCAGCGACAGGAACTCCTACGAGCAGTACTTC.

The V and J genes are TRBV29-1 and TRBJ2-5; TRBD2 might be the D (5 bases). The CDR3 contains 12 residues. Germline V gene lookup returns CDR1 SQVTM and CDR2 ANQGSEA. The ends were cut back, 7 bases at V and 5 bases at J, with 14 bases in the middle. CDR3 nucleotides: TGCAGCGCCGAACGGGGAAAGGAGACCCAGTACTTC. Its protein is CSAERGKETQYF. The entire variable domain, with the rest obtained from reference TRBV29-1 and TRBJ2-5, is as follows: SAVISQKPSRDICQRGTSLTIQCQVDSQVTMMFWYRQQPGQSLTLIATANQGSEATYESGFVIDKFPISRPNLTFSTLTVSNMSPEDSSIYLCSAERGKETQYFGPGTRLLVL.

J is TRBJ1-1 and V is TRBV7-2; D is uncertain. V was clipped by 8 bases and J by 4 bases, with 14 bases between them. Germline loops: CDR1 SGHTA, CDR2 FQGNSA. This CDR3 has 13 residues. The CDR3 reads CASSVGRGTEAFF. The CDR3, as DNA: TGTGCCAGCTCAGTCGGTCGGGGCACTGAAGCTTTCTTT.

The sample holds one count of this clone. V is TRBV7-8 and J is TRBJ1-2; a possible D gene is TRBD1 (6 bases). The V and J ends lost 5 bases and 3 bases respectively, with 10 bases between them. In germline, CDR1 is SGHVS, CDR2 FQNEAQ. This CDR3 has 13 amino acids. CDR3 loop: CASSAQGYYGYTF. The CDR3, as DNA: TGTGCCAGCAGCGCACAGGGTTACTATGGCTACACCTTC.